Listed here are 19 T cell receptor beta chains from one sample, sequenced in a study of CD8+ T cells in alopecia areata. Sample treatment: oral pan-JAK inhibitor, 5-10 mg twice daily. Following RNA extraction, reverse transcription yielded cDNA that acted as the sequencing template. Libraries were prepared by immunoSEQ multiplex PCR; TCRdb keeps only in-frame clonotypes and omits some of them. Among some 170,000 clones, about 54% were seen once, and the ten largest hold 16%. The input for sequencing was CD4+ T cells sorted from blood, taken between weeks 55 and 65, from a patient treated with tofacitinib. These receptors originate from a human donor with alopecia areata.

The V and J genes are TRBV4-2 and TRBJ2-7; the match to TRBD2 covers 7 bases. There are 12 residues in the CDR3. Trimming took 7 bases from V and 3 from J; bases not matched to a gene: 3. Germline V gene sequence: CDR1 LGHNA, CDR2 YNFKEQ. This CDR3 reads CASTRGNYEQYF. The CDR3 region has the DNA TGTGCCAGCACGCGGGGGAACTACGAGCAGTACTTC.

This clone has more than one count but fewer than ten. The chain uses TRBV30 and TRBJ2-1; D gene ambiguous. The CDR3 sequence is 15 residues long. V dropped 1 base and J dropped 9 bases, with 19 bases sitting between them. Per the germline V gene, CDR1 is GTSNPN and CDR2 is SVGIG (reference sequence). The CDR3 protein is CAWSAFQARLGEQFF. As DNA, the CDR3 is TGTGCCTGGAGTGCCTTTCAGGCACGGTTAGGTGAGCAGTTCTTC. Drawing the rest from reference TRBV30 and TRBJ2-1, the complete variable domain is SQTIHQWPATLVQPVGSPLSLECTVEGTSNPNLYWYRQAAGRGLQLLFYSVGIGQISSEVPQNLSASRPQDRQFILSSKKLLLSDSGFYLCAWSAFQARLGEQFFGPGTRLTVL.

The J gene is TRBJ2-1, the V gene TRBV9; 10 bases are a match to TRBD2. V shed 4 bases and J 9 bases; nucleotides not matched to a gene: 13. The CDR3 is made up of 16 amino acids. Germline V gene data show CDR1 as SGDLS and CDR2 as YYNGEE. The CDR3, as DNA: TGTGCCAGCAGCCCTGGGGGTAGCGGGGGGCGGCGTGAGCAGTTCTTC. Its translation is CASSPGGSGGRREQFF.

This sequence joins TRBV30 and TRBJ2-5; D gene unclear. The CDR3 totals 13 residues. Germline assignment: CDR1 GTSNPN and CDR2 SVGIG (reference sequence). The ends were cut back, 0 bases at V and 1 base at J, with 6 bases in the middle. CDR3 loop: CAWSVMGQETQYF. In nucleotides, the CDR3 is TGTGCCTGGAGTGTAATGGGCCAAGAGACCCAGTACTTC.

The rearrangement links TRBV5-1 to TRBJ1-4; unclear D gene. CDR1 is SGHRS and CDR2 is YFSETQ in the germline V gene. The CDR3 has 14 residues. The germline V and J ends were trimmed by 3 bases and 3 bases, with 9 bases remaining between them. CDR3 sequence reads: CASSSGRANEKLFF. CDR3 nucleotide sequence: TGCGCCAGCAGCTCCGGAAGGGCTAATGAAAAACTGTTTTTT.

This clone showed up just a few times. The chain uses TRBV5-8 and TRBJ1-1; TRBD1 matches at 7 bases. Trimming took 4 bases from V and 2 from J; bases not matched to a gene: 11. Germline CDR1 is SGHTS and CDR2 is YDEGEE. The CDR3 runs 16 residues. This CDR3 reads CASSVLYGTDNTEAFF. The CDR3 region has the DNA TGTGCCAGCAGCGTACTGTACGGGACAGATAACACTGAAGCTTTCTTT.

This clone was detected a few times. This rearrangement joins TRBV6-4 to TRBJ1-6, with D unclear. Trimming left V 6 bases short and J 8 bases short, with 11 bases between. Germline CDR1 reads MRHNA; CDR2 reads SNTAGT. The CDR3 extends over 13 amino acids. The CDR3 loop reads CASREGEYSPLHF. The CDR3, as DNA: TGTGCCAGCAGGGAGGGAGAATATTCACCCCTCCACTTT.

The chain recombines TRBV29-1 with TRBJ1-1, with 10 bases matching TRBD1. Germline CDR1 and CDR2: SQVTM and ANQGSEA. This CDR3 is built from 15 residues. V lost 6 bases, J lost 0 bases, and 7 bases stayed unmatched. The chain's CDR3 is CSVADRGRLNTEAFF. In nucleotides, the CDR3 is TGCAGCGTCGCCGACAGGGGGCGTTTGAACACTGAAGCTTTCTTT.

This chain connects TRBV29-1 to TRBJ2-5; D is perhaps TRBD2 (5 bases). The germline CDR1 and CDR2 sequences are SQVTM and ANQGSEA. The CDR3 runs to 13 residues. The V gene lost 4 bases and the J gene lost 3 bases, with 12 bases spanning the gap. The CDR3 DNA sequence: TGCAGCGTTGGCCCGAGGGCCGAAGAGACCCAGTACTTC. Its protein is CSVGPRAEETQYF.

The chain combines TRBV30 with TRBJ1-4; possible D gene TRBD1, 5 bases. The CDR3 totals 13 residues. Trimming pared 2 bases from V and 8 bases from J, leaving 12 bases between. Germline V gene lookup returns CDR1 GTSNPN and CDR2 SVGIG (reference sequence). CDR3 sequence: CAWSWRGREKLFF. The CDR3 DNA reads TGTGCCTGGAGTTGGAGGGGTCGGGAAAAACTGTTTTTT.

The V and J genes are TRBV11-3 and TRBJ2-7; D gene unclear. The germline CDR1 and CDR2 sequences are SGHNT and YENEEA. The V end was cut by 1 base, the J end by 4 bases, with 17 bases between. This CDR3 has 16 amino acids. DNA of the CDR3: TGTGCCAGCAGCTTAGGGTTCGAAAGGGCGATTTACGAGCAGTACTTC. Its translation: CASSLGFERAIYEQYF.

The chain links TRBV6-5 to TRBJ2-7; 9 bases are a match to TRBD1. Germline V gene sequence: CDR1 MNHEY, CDR2 SVGAGI. V gave up 2 bases and J gave up 6 bases; unmatched junction bases: 8. This CDR3 contains 15 residues. For the CDR3, the DNA is TGTGCCAGCAGTTACGCCCTCCAGACAGGGGGCGAGCAGTACTTC. This translates into CASSYALQTGGEQYF.

This clone has only a few counts. The chain couples TRBV6-6 to TRBJ2-5, with D possibly TRBD2 on 6 matching bases. Deletions cut 3 bases from V and 4 bases from J, with 15 bases between. Germline V CDR1 and CDR2: MNHNY, SVGAGI (reference sequence). There are 15 residues in the CDR3. The CDR3 DNA follows: TGTGCCAGCAGTTATGGGGTCACCGGGGGAGAGACCCAGTACTTC. It is translated as CASSYGVTGGETQYF.

This sequence joins TRBV30 and TRBJ1-5; no definite D call. The CDR3 runs 14 residues. V was cut by 6 bases and J by 0 bases, with 12 bases left in between. Germline V gene lookup returns CDR1 GTSNPN and CDR2 SVGIG (reference sequence). The CDR3 DNA sequence: TGTGCCTGCCTGGATAGGGCTAGCAATCAGCCCCAGCATTTT. As protein: CACLDRASNQPQHF. Based on the CDR3 plus reference TRBV30 and TRBJ1-5, the full variable domain is SQTIHQWPATLVQPVGSPLSLECTVEGTSNPNLYWYRQAAGRGLQLLFYSVGIGQISSEVPQNLSASRPQDRQFILSSKKLLLSDSGFYLCACLDRASNQPQHFGDGTRLSIL.

The V and J genes are TRBV6-5 and TRBJ2-5; TRBD2 is a possible D gene (5 bases). The germline V gene encodes CDR1 MNHEY and CDR2 SVGAGI. CDR3 length: 13 amino acids. Trimming shortened V by 1 base and J by 3 bases, and 6 bases separated the two germline ends. CDR3 sequence: CASSYLGEETQYF. The CDR3 DNA is TGTGCCAGCAGTTACTTGGGAGAAGAGACCCAGTACTTC.

The J gene is TRBJ2-3, the V gene TRBV18; TRBD2 is a possible D gene (6 bases). This CDR3 has 18 amino acids. The germline V gene encodes CDR1 KGHSH and CDR2 LQKENI. V was clipped by 1 base and J by 0 bases, with 17 bases between them. For the CDR3, the DNA is TGTGCCAGCTCACCACGGGTTGTGGTGGAGGGGAGCACAGATACGCAGTATTTT. This encodes CASSPRVVVEGSTDTQYF.

The V and J genes are TRBV29-1 and TRBJ1-2; 8 bases are a match to TRBD1. CDR3 length: 14 amino acids. CDR1 is SQVTM and CDR2 is ANQGSEA in the germline V gene. V trimming: 4 bases; J trimming: 8 bases; junction bases outside the gene matches: 12. The CDR3 DNA reads as TGCAGCGTTGTCCCGGACAGGGTTGTAGGCGGCTACACCTTC. Protein sequence: CSVVPDRVVGGYTF.

CDR3 DNA sequence: TGTGCCAGCAGCTTGGCTTTAGTCTCCTACAATGAGCAGTTCTTC. Residues: CASSLALVSYNEQFF. This rearrangement joins TRBV5-6 to TRBJ2-1; D gene ambiguous. V dropped 0 bases and J dropped 0 bases, with 7 bases sitting between them. The germline V gene encodes CDR1 SGHDT and CDR2 YYEEEE. This CDR3 is 15 amino acids long.

The chain has TRBV19 and TRBJ2-7; TRBD1 is a possible D gene (5 bases). Trimming shortened V by 3 bases and J by 6 bases, and 18 bases separated the two germline ends. Germline CDR1 and CDR2: LNHDA and SQIVND (reference sequence). This CDR3 is 15 amino acids long. In nucleotides, the CDR3 is TGTGCCAGTAGTATTGCAGTGCAGGGCAATGGCGAGCAGTACTTC. As protein: CASSIAVQGNGEQYF.